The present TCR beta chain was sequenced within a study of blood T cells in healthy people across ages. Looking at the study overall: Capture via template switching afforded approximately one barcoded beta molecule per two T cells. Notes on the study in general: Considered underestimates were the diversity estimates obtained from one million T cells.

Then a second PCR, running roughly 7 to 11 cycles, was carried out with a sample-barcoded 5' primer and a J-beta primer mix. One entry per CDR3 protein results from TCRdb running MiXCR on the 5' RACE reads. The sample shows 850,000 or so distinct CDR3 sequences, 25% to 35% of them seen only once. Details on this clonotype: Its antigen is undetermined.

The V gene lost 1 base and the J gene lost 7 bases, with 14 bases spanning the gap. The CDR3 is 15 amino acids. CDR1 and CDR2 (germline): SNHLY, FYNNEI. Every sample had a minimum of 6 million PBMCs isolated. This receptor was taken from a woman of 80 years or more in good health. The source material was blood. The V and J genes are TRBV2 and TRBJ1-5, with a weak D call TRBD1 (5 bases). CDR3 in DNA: TGTGCCAGCAGTGAAGAGGCGGGTCGGGGGCAGCCCCAGCATTTT. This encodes CASSEEAGRGQPQHF.